The 9 T cell receptor beta chains given below trace back to one sample, sequenced in a study of cytomegalovirus exposure and HLA in healthy donors. PCR amplification relied on 60 Vbeta primers (plus 13 Jbeta primers). Data came from immunoSEQ multiplex PCR; TCRdb stores just in-frame clones and leaves some out. In the table there are some 150,000 clones, 60% to 70% of which are singletons. The sample consisted of PBMCs. These TCRs come from a woman aged 55-75 years in good health and CMV-seropositive.

J is TRBJ2-1 and V is TRBV11-2, with 11 nucleotides matching TRBD2. The CDR3 spans 16 residues. J gave up 5 bases and V 8 bases, and 11 bases lay outside the gene matches. Germline V gene lookup returns CDR1 SGHAT and CDR2 FQNNGV. The CDR3 spells CASSTLAGAIHNEQFF. The CDR3 bases are TGTGCCAGCTCAACACTAGCGGGAGCAATACACAATGAGCAGTTCTTC.

This clone was seen more than once but under ten times. The chain links TRBV5-1 to TRBJ1-1; D is undetermined. V lost 5 bases and J lost 4, with 6 bases in between. The V gene's germline CDR1 is SGHRS and CDR2 YFSETQ. CDR3 size: 11 residues. The DNA for the CDR3 is TGCGCCAGCAGAACGGGCACTGAAGCTTTCTTT. As protein: CASRTGTEAFF.

The chain employs TRBV18 and TRBJ1-4; possibly TRBD1 for D (6 bases). The CDR3 has 16 amino acids. The V end lost 2 bases, the J end lost 2 bases, and 12 bases lay between the germline ends. Germline V lookup: CDR1 KGHSH, CDR2 LQKENI. CDR3 bases: TGTGCCAGCTCACCAACATCAGGGGTGACTAATGAAAAACTGTTTTTT. It specifies CASSPTSGVTNEKLFF.

The J gene is TRBJ2-7, the V gene TRBV28; 8 nucleotides match TRBD1. In germline, CDR1 is MDHEN, CDR2 SYDVKM. V lost 6 bases and J lost 5; bases outside the gene matches: 9. The CDR3 is 14 residues long. The CDR3 spells CASSLGDRSHEQYF. CDR3 coding DNA: TGTGCCAGCAGCTTAGGGGACAGGTCCCACGAGCAGTACTTC.

The gene calls are TRBV30 and TRBJ2-5; 11 bases align to TRBD2. The CDR3 consists of 16 residues. The germline V gene has CDR1 GTSNPN and CDR2 SVGIG (reference sequence). The trim removed 3 bases at V and 5 bases at J, leaving 11 bases unmatched. As DNA, the CDR3 is TGTGCCTGGAGCGTTTTTAGCGGGAGGGGGGTTGAGACCCAGTACTTC. Protein sequence: CAWSVFSGRGVETQYF. The full variable domain, in which reference TRBV30 and TRBJ2-5 provide the parts outside the CDR3, is SQTIHQWPATLVQPVGSPLSLECTVEGTSNPNLYWYRQAAGRGLQLLFYSVGIGQISSEVPQNLSASRPQDRQFILSSKKLLLSDSGFYLCAWSVFSGRGVETQYFGPGTRLLVL.

The chain combines TRBV28 with TRBJ1-4, with 7 bases lining up with TRBD1. With 7 bases clipped from V and 8 bases from J, the junction kept 7 bases outside the gene matches. This CDR3 region has 13 residues. CDR1 is MDHEN and CDR2 is SYDVKM in the germline V gene. The CDR3 sequence: CASKGAPGEKLFF. The CDR3 bases are TGTGCCAGCAAGGGGGCGCCGGGAGAAAAACTGTTTTTT.

The chain is built from TRBV5-1 and TRBJ1-2; D remains unclear. The CDR3 runs to 13 residues. V shed 2 bases and J shed 0 bases, with 5 bases lying between them. The V gene's germline CDR1 is SGHRS and CDR2 YFSETQ. CDR3 region: CASSFTSNYGYTF. The CDR3 DNA reads as TGCGCCAGCAGCTTTACATCTAACTATGGCTACACCTTC.

The count of this clone is one. The chain combines TRBV9 with TRBJ2-2; 11 bases agree with TRBD2. The CDR3 runs to 15 residues. Looked up from germline, CDR1 is SGDLS and CDR2 is YYNGEE. V was pared by 3 bases and J by 7 bases, with 5 bases of the junction left unmatched. This CDR3 reads CASSGLGLAVGELFF. The CDR3 nucleotides are TGTGCCAGCAGCGGCCTGGGACTAGCGGTCGGGGAGCTGTTTTTT.

The rearrangement uses TRBV5-8 and TRBJ1-4; D unresolved. The CDR3 is made up of 16 amino acids. Germline V CDR1 and CDR2: SGHTS, YDEGEE. Trimming pared 0 bases from V and 0 bases from J, leaving 9 bases between. As DNA, the CDR3 is TGTGCCAGCAGCTTGGGAGGGTATACAACTAATGAAAAACTGTTTTTT. Translating it yields CASSLGGYTTNEKLFF.